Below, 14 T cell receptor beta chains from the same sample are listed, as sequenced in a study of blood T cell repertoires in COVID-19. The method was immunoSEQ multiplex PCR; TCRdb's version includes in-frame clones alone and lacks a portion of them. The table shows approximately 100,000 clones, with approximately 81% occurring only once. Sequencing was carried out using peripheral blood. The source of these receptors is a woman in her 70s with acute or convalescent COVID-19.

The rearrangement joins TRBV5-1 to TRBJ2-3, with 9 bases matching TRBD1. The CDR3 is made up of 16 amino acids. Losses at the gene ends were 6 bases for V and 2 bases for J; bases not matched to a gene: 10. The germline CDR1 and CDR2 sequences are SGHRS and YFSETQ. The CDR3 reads CASINRDRDNTDTQYF. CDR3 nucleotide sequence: TGCGCCAGCATCAACCGGGACAGGGACAACACAGATACGCAGTATTTT.

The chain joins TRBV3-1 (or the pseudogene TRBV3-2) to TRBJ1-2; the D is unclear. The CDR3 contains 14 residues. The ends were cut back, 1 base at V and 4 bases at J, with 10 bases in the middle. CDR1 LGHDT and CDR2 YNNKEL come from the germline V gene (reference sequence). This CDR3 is CASSQVLNTYGYTF. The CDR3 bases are TGTGCCAGCAGCCAAGTGCTGAACACCTATGGCTACACCTTC.

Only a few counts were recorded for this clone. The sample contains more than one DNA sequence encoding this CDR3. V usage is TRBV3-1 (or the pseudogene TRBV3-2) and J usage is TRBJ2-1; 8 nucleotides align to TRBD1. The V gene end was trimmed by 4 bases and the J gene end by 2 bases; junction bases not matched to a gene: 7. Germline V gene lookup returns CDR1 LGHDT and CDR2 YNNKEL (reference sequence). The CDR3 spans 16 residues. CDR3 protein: CASSLEPGQAYNEQFF. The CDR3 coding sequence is TGTGCCAGCAGCCTCGAACCGGGACAGGCCTACAATGAGCAGTTCTTC.

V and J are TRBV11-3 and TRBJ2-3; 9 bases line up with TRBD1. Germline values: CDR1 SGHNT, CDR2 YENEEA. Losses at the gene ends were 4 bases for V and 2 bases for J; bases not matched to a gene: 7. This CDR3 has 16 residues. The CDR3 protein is CASSSTGGSFTDTQYF. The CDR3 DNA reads TGTGCCAGCAGCTCAACAGGGGGCTCTTTCACAGATACGCAGTATTTT.

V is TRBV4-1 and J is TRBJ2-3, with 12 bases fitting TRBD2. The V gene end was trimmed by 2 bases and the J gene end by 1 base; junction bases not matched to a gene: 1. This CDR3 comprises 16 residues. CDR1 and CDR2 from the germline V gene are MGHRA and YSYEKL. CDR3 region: CASSQRTSGGTDTQYF. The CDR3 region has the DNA TGCGCCAGCAGCCAACGGACTAGCGGGGGCACAGATACGCAGTATTTT.

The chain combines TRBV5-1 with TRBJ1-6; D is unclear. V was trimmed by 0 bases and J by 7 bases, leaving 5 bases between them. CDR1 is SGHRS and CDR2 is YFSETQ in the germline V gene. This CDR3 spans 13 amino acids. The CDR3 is CASSLEQNSPLHF. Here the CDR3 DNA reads TGCGCCAGCAGCTTGGAACAGAATTCACCCCTCCACTTT.

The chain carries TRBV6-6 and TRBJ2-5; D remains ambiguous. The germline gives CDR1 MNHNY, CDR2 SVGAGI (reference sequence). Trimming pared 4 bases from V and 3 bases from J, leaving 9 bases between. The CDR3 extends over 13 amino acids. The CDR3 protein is CASSFPSEETQYF. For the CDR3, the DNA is TGTGCCAGCAGTTTCCCGTCCGAAGAGACCCAGTACTTC.

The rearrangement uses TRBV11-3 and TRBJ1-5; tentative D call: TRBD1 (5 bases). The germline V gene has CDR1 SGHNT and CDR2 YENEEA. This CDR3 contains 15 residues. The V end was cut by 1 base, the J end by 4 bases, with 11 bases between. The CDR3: CASSLVTGPNQPQHF. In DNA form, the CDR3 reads TGTGCCAGCAGCTTAGTTACAGGTCCAAATCAGCCCCAGCATTTT.

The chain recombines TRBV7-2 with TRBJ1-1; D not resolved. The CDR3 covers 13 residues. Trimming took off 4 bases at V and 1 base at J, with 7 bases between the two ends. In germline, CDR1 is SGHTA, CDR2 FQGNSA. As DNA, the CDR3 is TGTGCCAGCAGCTACCGACAGAACACTGAAGCTTTCTTT. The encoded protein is CASSYRQNTEAFF.

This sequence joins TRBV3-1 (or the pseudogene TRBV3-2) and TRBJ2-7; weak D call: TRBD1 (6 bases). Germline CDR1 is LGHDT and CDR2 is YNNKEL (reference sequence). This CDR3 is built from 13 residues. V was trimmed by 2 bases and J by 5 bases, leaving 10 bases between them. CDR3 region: CASSQLPGDEQYV. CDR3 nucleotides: TGTGCCAGCAGCCAACTCCCAGGGGACGAGCAGTACGTC.

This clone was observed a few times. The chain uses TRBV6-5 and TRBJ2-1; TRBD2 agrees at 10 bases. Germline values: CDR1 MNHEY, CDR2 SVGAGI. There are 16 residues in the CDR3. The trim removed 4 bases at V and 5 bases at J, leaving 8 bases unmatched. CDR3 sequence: CASSLATSGRDNEQFF. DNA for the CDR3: TGTGCCAGCAGTTTGGCGACTAGCGGGCGCGACAATGAGCAGTTCTTC.

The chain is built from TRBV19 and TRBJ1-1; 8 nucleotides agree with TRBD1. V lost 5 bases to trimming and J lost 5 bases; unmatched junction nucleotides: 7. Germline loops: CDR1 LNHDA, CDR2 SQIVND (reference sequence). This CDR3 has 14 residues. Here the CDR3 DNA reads TGTGCCAGTAGTCAGGCGACAGGGGTAACTGAAGCTTTCTTT. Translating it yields CASSQATGVTEAFF.

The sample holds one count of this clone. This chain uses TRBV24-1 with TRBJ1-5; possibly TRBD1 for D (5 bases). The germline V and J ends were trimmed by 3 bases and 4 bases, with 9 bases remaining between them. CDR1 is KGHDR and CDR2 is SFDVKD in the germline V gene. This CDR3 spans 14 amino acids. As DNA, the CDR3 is TGTGCCACCAGTGATGTTAGGGGAAATCAGCCCCAGCATTTT. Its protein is CATSDVRGNQPQHF.

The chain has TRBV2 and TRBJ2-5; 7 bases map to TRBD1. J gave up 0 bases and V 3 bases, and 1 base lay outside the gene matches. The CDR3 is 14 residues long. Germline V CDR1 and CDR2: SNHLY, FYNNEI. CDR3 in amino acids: CASSETGYQETQYF. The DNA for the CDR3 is TGTGCCAGCAGTGAGACAGGGTACCAAGAGACCCAGTACTTC.